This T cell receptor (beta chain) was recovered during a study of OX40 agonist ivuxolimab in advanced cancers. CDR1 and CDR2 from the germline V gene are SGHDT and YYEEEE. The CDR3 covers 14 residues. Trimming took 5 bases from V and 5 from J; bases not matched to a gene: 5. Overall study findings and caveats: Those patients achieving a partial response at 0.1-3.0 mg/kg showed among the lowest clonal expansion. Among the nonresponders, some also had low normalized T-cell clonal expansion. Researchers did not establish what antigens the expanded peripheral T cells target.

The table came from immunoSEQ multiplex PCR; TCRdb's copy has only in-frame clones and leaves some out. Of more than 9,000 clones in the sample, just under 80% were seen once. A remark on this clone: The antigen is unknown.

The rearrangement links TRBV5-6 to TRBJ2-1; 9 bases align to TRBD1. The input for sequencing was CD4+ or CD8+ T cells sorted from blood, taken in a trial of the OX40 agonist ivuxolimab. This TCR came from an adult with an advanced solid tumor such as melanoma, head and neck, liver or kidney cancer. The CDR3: CASRLGQGHNEQFF. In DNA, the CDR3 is TGTGCCAGCAGGTTAGGACAGGGGCACAATGAGCAGTTCTTC.